The 8 T cell receptor beta chains listed next were all sequenced from one sample in a study of blood T cell repertoires in COVID-19. Sequencing used immunoSEQ multiplex PCR; TCRdb keeps in-frame clones, though not all of them. This table has roughly 270,000 clones, over 75% appearing once. The sample consisted of peripheral blood. These receptors originate from a man in his fifties with active or convalescent COVID-19.

Note on this clone: Other nucleotide sequences from this sample produce the same CDR3. The gene calls are TRBV2 and TRBJ2-3; TRBD2 agrees at 7 bases. Germline values: CDR1 SNHLY, CDR2 FYNNEI. V gave up 4 bases and J gave up 5 bases; unmatched junction bases: 0. The CDR3 consists of 12 residues. The CDR3 here is CASSGGGDTQYF. CDR3 bases: TGTGCCAGCAGTGGGGGGGGAGATACGCAGTATTTT.

The rearrangement uses TRBV29-1 and TRBJ1-1; D remains unclear. Germline V gives CDR1 SQVTM, CDR2 ANQGSEA. The CDR3 is 12 amino acids. The V end was cut by 4 bases, the J end by 10 bases, with 16 bases between. The CDR3 reads CSVAVPSRGAFF. CDR3 bases: TGCAGCGTTGCGGTTCCCTCCCGGGGAGCTTTCTTT.

The chain employs TRBV2 and TRBJ1-5; no definite D call. Per the germline V gene, CDR1 is SNHLY and CDR2 is FYNNEI. This CDR3 contains 13 residues. With 4 bases removed from V and 0 bases from J, the gap between germline ends came to 4 bases. CDR3 nucleotides: TGTGCCAGCAGTGGAGATAGCAATCAGCCCCAGCATTTT. Protein: CASSGDSNQPQHF.

Concerning this clone: Given a much more abundant clone one base away, this may be a read error. The same CDR3 can be traced to other DNA sequences in this sample. The chain has TRBV14 and TRBJ1-2; a weak D match, TRBD1 (6 bases). The ends were cut back, 1 base at V and 3 bases at J, with 9 bases in the middle. Germline values: CDR1 SGHDN, CDR2 FVKESK. The CDR3 is made up of 14 amino acids. CDR3 sequence: CASSQGRQDYGYTF. The CDR3 region has the DNA TGTGCCAGCAGCCAAGGGAGACAGGACTATGGCTACACCTTC.

V is TRBV9 and J is TRBJ2-1, with 10 nucleotides matching TRBD2. V dropped 3 bases and J dropped 4; count of bases not matched to a gene: 4. The CDR3 contains 15 residues. Germline assignment: CDR1 SGDLS and CDR2 YYNGEE. The CDR3 spells CASSDPSGSYNEQFF. In DNA, the CDR3 is TGTGCCAGCAGCGACCCTAGCGGGAGTTACAATGAGCAGTTCTTC.

The CDR3 loop reads CAWTRQFNTEAFF. The DNA for the CDR3 is TGTGCCTGGACACGACAGTTTAACACTGAAGCTTTCTTT. J is TRBJ1-1 and V is TRBV30; tentative D call: TRBD1 (5 bases). Trimming stripped 4 bases from V and 2 bases from J, with 11 bases between. The CDR3 is 13 amino acids. Germline loops: CDR1 GTSNPN, CDR2 SVGIG (reference sequence).

The chain joins TRBV5-8 to TRBJ2-3; TRBD2 aligns across 10 bases. The V and J ends lost 4 bases and 6 bases, in that order; junction bases with no gene match: 14. CDR3 length: 17 amino acids. From germline, CDR1 is SGHTS and CDR2 YDEGEE. Here the CDR3 reads CASSGGPSGRAFDTQYF. CDR3 nucleotide sequence: TGTGCCAGCAGCGGGGGTCCCAGCGGGAGGGCCTTTGATACGCAGTATTTT.

The chain links TRBV18 to TRBJ1-1, with D hard to call. Germline-derived CDR1 and CDR2 are KGHSH and LQKENI. The V end lost 2 bases, the J end lost 1 base, and 14 bases lay between the germline ends. The CDR3 extends over 16 amino acids. The CDR3 sequence: CASSPNARYSNTEAFF. Written as DNA, the CDR3 is TGTGCCAGCTCACCAAACGCTCGGTACTCGAACACTGAAGCTTTCTTT. Based on the CDR3 plus reference TRBV18 and TRBJ1-1, the full variable domain is NAGVMQNPRHLVRRRGQEARLRCSPMKGHSHVYWYRQLPEEGLKFMVYLQKENIIDESGMPKERFSAEFPKEGPSILRIQQVVRGDSAAYFCASSPNARYSNTEAFFGQGTRLTVV.